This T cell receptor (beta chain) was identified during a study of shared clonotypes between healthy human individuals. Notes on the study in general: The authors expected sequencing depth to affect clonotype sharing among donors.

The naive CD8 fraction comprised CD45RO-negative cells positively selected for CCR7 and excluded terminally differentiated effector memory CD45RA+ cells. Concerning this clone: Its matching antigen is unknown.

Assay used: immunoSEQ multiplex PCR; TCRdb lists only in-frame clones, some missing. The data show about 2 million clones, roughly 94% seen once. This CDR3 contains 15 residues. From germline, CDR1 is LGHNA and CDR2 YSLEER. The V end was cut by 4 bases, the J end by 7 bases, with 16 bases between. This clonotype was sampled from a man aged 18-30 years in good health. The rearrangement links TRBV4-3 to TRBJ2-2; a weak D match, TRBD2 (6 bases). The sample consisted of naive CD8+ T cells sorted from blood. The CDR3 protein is CASSPYKVSGGELFF. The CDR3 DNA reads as TGCGCCAGCAGCCCGTACAAAGTTAGCGGCGGGGAGCTGTTTTTT.